This T cell receptor (beta chain) came from a study of T cells in narcolepsy. Looking at the study overall: Donors had narcolepsy type 1 or type 2, or were healthy controls. General study points: In some patient and control memory CD4+ samples, autoreactive clones were absent. Blood of same and different patients, but not healthy controls, reportedly held recurring autoreactive clonotypes.

Assay: immunoSEQ multiplex PCR; the TCRdb copy retains only in-frame clones and omits some. The profile covers some 30,000 clones, with 80% to 90% appearing a single time and less than 1.2% taken by the ten largest. About this clone: No antigen is known for it.

From germline, CDR1 is MNHEY and CDR2 SVGAGI. This CDR3 has 14 residues. V shed 2 bases and J shed 10 bases, with 12 bases lying between them. The genes are TRBV6-5 and TRBJ1-6; the D gene is possibly TRBD1 (5 bases). This sequence originates from a human donor with narcolepsy. Sequencing was carried out using CD45RA- memory CD4+ T cells from PBMCs. The CDR3 protein is CASSYPRAGSPLHF. In DNA form, the CDR3 reads TGTGCCAGCAGTTACCCCAGGGCCGGATCACCCCTCCACTTT.